Presented here are 3 T cell receptor beta chains from one specimen sequenced in a study of T cell changes during pregnancy in multiple sclerosis. Here immunoSEQ multiplex PCR was the method, and the copy in TCRdb shows in-frame clones only, minus some. Of 30,000 to 45,000 clones in the sample, 90% to 95% were seen once. Sequencing used CD8+ T cells from peripheral blood mononuclear cells, obtained before pregnancy. All receptors derive from a female donor with multiple sclerosis, enrolled in a pregnancy study.

The sample holds one count of this clone. The chain uses TRBV29-1 and TRBJ1-2; tentative D call: TRBD1 (5 bases). From germline, CDR1 is SQVTM and CDR2 ANQGSEA. The CDR3 spans 12 residues. Between the trimmed V and J ends, which lost 6 bases and 4 bases, there was a span of 12 bases. The CDR3 sequence is CSVTDGGYGYTF. The CDR3 nucleotides read TGCAGCGTGACCGACGGGGGCTATGGCTACACCTTC.

The rearrangement links TRBV6-5 to TRBJ1-4; no clear D. Trimming left V 5 bases short and J 8 bases short, with 15 bases between. Germline V gene lookup returns CDR1 MNHEY and CDR2 SVGAGI. The CDR3 sequence is 14 residues long. The CDR3, as DNA: TGTGCCAGCAGTCCTTGGGCCCGGGGAGAAAAACTGTTTTTT. It yields the protein CASSPWARGEKLFF.

The rearrangement uses TRBV11-2 and TRBJ2-7; D is perhaps TRBD1 (5 bases). Trimming stripped 6 bases from V and 3 bases from J, with 12 bases between. The CDR3 runs 13 residues. The germline CDR1 and CDR2 sequences are SGHAT and FQNNGV. CDR3 region: CASRQAPDYEQYF. The DNA for the CDR3 is TGTGCCAGCAGACAGGCTCCCGACTACGAGCAGTACTTC.